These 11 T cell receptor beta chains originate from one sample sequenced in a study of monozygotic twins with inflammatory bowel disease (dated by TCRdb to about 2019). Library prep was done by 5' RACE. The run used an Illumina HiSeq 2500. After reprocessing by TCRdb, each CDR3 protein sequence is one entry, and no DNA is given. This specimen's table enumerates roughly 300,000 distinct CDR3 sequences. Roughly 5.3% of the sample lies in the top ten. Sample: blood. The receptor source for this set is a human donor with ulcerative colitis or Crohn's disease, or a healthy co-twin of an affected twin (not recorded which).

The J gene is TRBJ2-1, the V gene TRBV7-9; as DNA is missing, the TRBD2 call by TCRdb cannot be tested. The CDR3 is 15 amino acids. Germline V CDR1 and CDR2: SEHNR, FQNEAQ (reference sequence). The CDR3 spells CASSRTSGSGNEQFF.

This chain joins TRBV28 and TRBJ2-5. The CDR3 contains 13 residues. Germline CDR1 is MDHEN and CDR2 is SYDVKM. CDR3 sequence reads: CASSLNHRGTQYF.

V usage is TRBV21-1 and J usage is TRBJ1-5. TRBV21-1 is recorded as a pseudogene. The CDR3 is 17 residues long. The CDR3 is CASSKALHPLSNQPQHF.

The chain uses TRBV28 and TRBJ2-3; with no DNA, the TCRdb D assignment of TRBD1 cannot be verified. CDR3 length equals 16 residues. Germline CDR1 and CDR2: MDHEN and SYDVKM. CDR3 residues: CASTFRGAYSTDTQYF.

The CDR3: CASSLLDSHEQYF. The chain joins TRBV5-6 to TRBJ2-7. From germline, CDR1 is SGHDT and CDR2 YYEEEE. This CDR3 contains 13 residues.

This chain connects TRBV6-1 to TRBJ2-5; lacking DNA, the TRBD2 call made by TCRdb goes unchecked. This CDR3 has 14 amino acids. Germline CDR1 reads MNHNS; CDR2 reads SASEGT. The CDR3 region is CASRASGGRETQYF.

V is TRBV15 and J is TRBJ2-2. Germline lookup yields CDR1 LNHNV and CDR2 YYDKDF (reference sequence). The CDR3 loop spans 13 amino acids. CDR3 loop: CATSKVGTGELFF. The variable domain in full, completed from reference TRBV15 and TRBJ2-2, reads DAMVIQNPRYQVTQFGKPVTLSCSQTLNHNVMYWYQQKSSQAPKLLFHYYDKDFNNEADTPDNFQSRRPNTSFCFLDIRSPGLGDTAMYLCATSKVGTGELFFGEGSRLTVL.

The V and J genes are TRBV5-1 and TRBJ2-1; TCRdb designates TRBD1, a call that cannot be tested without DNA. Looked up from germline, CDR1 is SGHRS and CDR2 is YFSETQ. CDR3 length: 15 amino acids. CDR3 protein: CASSRTAISYNEQFF.

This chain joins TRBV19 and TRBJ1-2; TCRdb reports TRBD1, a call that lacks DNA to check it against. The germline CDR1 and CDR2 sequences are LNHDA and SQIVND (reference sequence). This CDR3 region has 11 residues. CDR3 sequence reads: CASWGIYGYTF. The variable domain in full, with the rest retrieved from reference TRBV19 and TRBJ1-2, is DGGITQSPKYLFRKEGQNVTLSCEQNLNHDAMYWYRQDPGQGLRLIYYSQIVNDFQKGDIAEGYSVSREKKESFPLTVTSAQKNPTAFYLCASWGIYGYTFGSGTRLTVV.

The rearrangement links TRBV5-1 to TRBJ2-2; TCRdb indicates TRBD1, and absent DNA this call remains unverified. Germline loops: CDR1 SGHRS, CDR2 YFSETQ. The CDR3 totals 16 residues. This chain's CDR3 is CASSLRQGGNTGELFF.

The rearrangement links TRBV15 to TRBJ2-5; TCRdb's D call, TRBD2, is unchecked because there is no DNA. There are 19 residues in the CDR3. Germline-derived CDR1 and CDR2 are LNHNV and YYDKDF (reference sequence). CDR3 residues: CATSRERGVSSGGQETQYF.